Below, 20 T cell receptor beta chains from the same sample are listed, as sequenced in a study of Ad26.COV2.S vaccination and SARS-CoV-2 variants. The protocol was immunoSEQ multiplex PCR, while the TCRdb copy is restricted to in-frame clones and leaves out a portion. The repertoire has 320,000 or so clones, 85% to 90% of them found once; the top ten carry 5.5%. As for treatment: 15 to 20 received Ad26.COV2.S at low or high dose, single or two shots; several received placebo; per-sample allocation not given. On day 63 after the first injection, vaccine and placebo recipients gave samples. Sequences were derived from peripheral blood, sampled in a trial of Ad26.COV2.S vaccine versus placebo. The receptors were gathered from a person aged 18 to 65 who received the Ad26.COV2.S COVID-19 vaccine or a placebo.

This clone occurred a few times. The V and J genes are TRBV7-9 and TRBJ2-7; D is unresolved. Trimming shortened V by 5 bases and J by 4 bases, and 12 bases separated the two germline ends. The V gene's germline CDR1 is SEHNR and CDR2 FQNEAQ (reference sequence). This CDR3 has 13 amino acids. The CDR3: CASSPQGDYEQYV. The CDR3 DNA reads TGTGCCAGCAGCCCCCAAGGCGATTACGAGCAGTACGTC.

The chain links TRBV18 to TRBJ2-5; D not certain. Germline V gene lookup returns CDR1 KGHSH and CDR2 LQKENI. The CDR3 is 14 amino acids. The ends were cut back, 3 bases at V and 5 bases at J, with 13 bases in the middle. CDR3 nucleotides: TGTGCCAGCTCACCTACTCACCCGCCGGAGACCCAGTACTTC. Its protein product is CASSPTHPPETQYF.

V and J are TRBV19 and TRBJ2-2, with D perhaps TRBD1 (5 bases). With 4 bases removed from V and 6 bases from J, the gap between germline ends came to 12 bases. Per the germline V gene, CDR1 is LNHDA and CDR2 is SQIVND (reference sequence). The CDR3 loop spans 14 amino acids. Here the CDR3 reads CASSTVKGPGELFF. In DNA, the CDR3 is TGTGCCAGTAGTACCGTAAAGGGGCCCGGGGAGCTGTTTTTT.

This chain uses TRBV7-2 with TRBJ2-1; the match to TRBD2 covers 12 bases. The CDR3 covers 14 residues. V lost 4 bases, J lost 8 bases, and 3 bases stayed unmatched. CDR1 and CDR2 (germline): SGHTA, FQGNSA. The CDR3 region has the DNA TGTGCCAGCAGCTCACGGACTAGCGGGGATGAGCAGTTCTTC. Its translation: CASSSRTSGDEQFF.

The chain combines TRBV9 with TRBJ2-3; D possibly matches TRBD1 or TRBD2 (6 bases each). The CDR3 is 16 amino acids. Germline lookup yields CDR1 SGDLS and CDR2 YYNGEE. V lost 4 bases to trimming and J lost 3 bases, with 18 bases between them. CDR3 loop: CASSPRGGIGTDTQYF. In nucleotides, the CDR3 is TGTGCCAGCAGCCCCAGAGGGGGGATAGGGACAGATACGCAGTATTTT. The full variable domain, completed using reference TRBV9 and TRBJ2-3, is DSGVTQTPKHLITATGQRVTLRCSPRSGDLSVYWYQQSLDQGLQFLIQYYNGEERAKGNILERFSAQQFPDLHSELNLSSLELGDSALYFCASSPRGGIGTDTQYFGPGTRLTVL.

The chain uses TRBV25-1 and TRBJ2-7; 10 nucleotides agree with TRBD1. V was pared by 4 bases and J by 2 bases, with 8 bases of the junction left unmatched. Per germline, CDR1 MGHDK and CDR2 SYGVNS. This CDR3 has 16 residues. The CDR3 protein is CASSGKGGQGTYEQYV. CDR3 sequence (DNA): TGTGCCAGCAGTGGGAAAGGGGGACAGGGGACCTACGAGCAGTACGTC.

The V and J genes are TRBV13 and TRBJ2-7, with TRBD2 as a possible D gene (5 bases). CDR1 is PRHDT and CDR2 is FYEKMQ in the germline V gene (reference sequence). V was pared by 2 bases and J by 3 bases, with 14 bases between. The CDR3 covers 15 residues. This CDR3 reads CASSLRSGSGYEQYF. Here the CDR3 DNA reads TGTGCCAGCAGCTTACGGTCGGGGTCTGGCTACGAGCAGTACTTC.

In the case of this clone: At one of its ends the junction is not consistent with the germline gene, which may arise from a read error. The chain is built from TRBV9 and TRBJ2-3, with 9 nucleotides matching TRBD1. The CDR3 is made up of 17 amino acids. Germline assignment: CDR1 SGDLS and CDR2 YYNGEE. The CDR3, as DNA: TGTGCCAGCAGCGTACCGCAGGGACAGGGAGACACAAATACGCAGTATTTT. This encodes CASSVPQGQGDTNTQYF.

This sequence joins TRBV4-3 and TRBJ1-1; D not certain. V lost 1 base to trimming and J lost 10 bases, with 7 bases between them. From germline, CDR1 is LGHNA and CDR2 YSLEER. The CDR3 spans 11 residues. The CDR3 sequence is CASSQGFGAFF. CDR3 bases: TGCGCCAGCAGCCAAGGGTTCGGAGCTTTCTTT.

The V call is TRBV25-1, the J call TRBJ1-2; tentatively, D is TRBD1 (6 bases). From germline, CDR1 is MGHDK and CDR2 SYGVNS. The V and J ends lost 3 bases and 7 bases respectively, with 21 bases between them. The CDR3 length is 16 residues. The DNA of the CDR3 is TGTGCCAGCAGTGATGGGGTCGGGGGGCGACCTTTTGGCTACACCTTC. Its translation: CASSDGVGGRPFGYTF.

This clone was counted a single time. The chain combines TRBV5-6 with TRBJ1-2; D not resolved. Trimming removed 4 bases from V and 2 bases from J, with 6 bases in between. The CDR3 extends over 12 amino acids. Looked up from germline, CDR1 is SGHDT and CDR2 is YYEEEE. The CDR3 DNA sequence: TGTGCCAGCAGCATAAGAAACTATGGCTACACCTTC. Its translation: CASSIRNYGYTF.

The chain has TRBV5-4 and TRBJ1-3; TRBD1 might be the D (6 bases). The germline gives CDR1 SGHNT, CDR2 YYREEE (reference sequence). V lost 3 bases and J 2 bases, leaving 15 bases between the germline ends. This CDR3 has 16 residues. This CDR3 is CASSSDSISAGNTIYF. CDR3 coding DNA: TGTGCCAGCAGCTCGGACAGCATTTCGGCTGGAAACACCATATATTTT.

The rearrangement uses TRBV11-3 and TRBJ2-3, with D possibly TRBD2 on 7 matching bases. This CDR3 spans 14 amino acids. Between the trimmed V and J ends, which lost 0 bases and 5 bases, there was a span of 9 bases. Germline CDR1 SGHNT, CDR2 YENEEA. The DNA of the CDR3 is TGTGCCAGCAGCTTAGACGGGGGGCAAGATACGCAGTATTTT. This gives the protein CASSLDGGQDTQYF.

The chain is built from TRBV19 and TRBJ2-3; 9 bases align to TRBD2. The CDR3 is 15 amino acids. The germline gives CDR1 LNHDA, CDR2 SQIVND (reference sequence). Trimming at V came to 3 bases and at J to 2 bases, leaving 3 bases not matched to a gene. The CDR3 here is CASSMSGRTTDTQYF. In DNA, the CDR3 is TGTGCCAGTAGTATGAGCGGGAGGACCACAGATACGCAGTATTTT.

The chain has TRBV27 and TRBJ1-1; a possible D gene is TRBD1 (5 bases). The CDR3 sequence is 14 residues long. Trimming shortened V by 5 bases and J by 7 bases, and 17 bases separated the two germline ends. CDR1 and CDR2 (germline): MNHEY, SMNVEV (reference sequence). The CDR3 region has the DNA TGTGCCAGCAGTAGATTCGAGGGGCCGAATGAAGCTTTCTTT. Translation gives CASSRFEGPNEAFF.

J is TRBJ1-5 and V is TRBV6-5; D ambiguous. V was trimmed by 6 bases and J by 5 bases, leaving 14 bases between them. The germline V gene encodes CDR1 MNHEY and CDR2 SVGAGI. The CDR3 covers 14 residues. The CDR3 DNA sequence: TGTGCCAGCAGAGCCGGAGCGCTTTATCAGCCCCAGCATTTT. This encodes CASRAGALYQPQHF.

This clone has more than one count but fewer than ten. The genes are TRBV7-9 and TRBJ1-5, with a possible D match to TRBD1 (5 bases). In germline, CDR1 is SEHNR, CDR2 FQNEAQ (reference sequence). V was cut by 4 bases and J by 4 bases, with 20 bases left in between. The CDR3 runs 17 residues. The CDR3 protein is CASSSPRGEEKNQPQHF. Here the CDR3 DNA reads TGTGCCAGCAGCTCCCCACGAGGGGAGGAGAAAAATCAGCCCCAGCATTTT.

This clone was recorded once. CDR3 bases: TGTGCCAGCAGCGTAGATCAAGGGTCCCATCAGCCCCAGCATTTT. Encoded protein: CASSVDQGSHQPQHF. The chain couples TRBV9 to TRBJ1-5; D remains ambiguous. CDR1 and CDR2 (germline): SGDLS, YYNGEE. V gave up 0 bases and J gave up 5 bases, with 12 bases separating them. CDR3 size: 15 residues.

The V gene is TRBV18, the J gene TRBJ1-2; 9 nucleotides line up with TRBD1. In germline, CDR1 is KGHSH, CDR2 LQKENI. The CDR3 has 17 residues. V lost 0 bases and J lost 2; bases outside the gene matches: 7. The CDR3 sequence: CASSPPSVDRGNYGYTF. The CDR3 bases are TGTGCCAGCTCACCACCCAGCGTGGACAGGGGAAACTATGGCTACACCTTC.

The chain has TRBV4-2 and TRBJ2-2; 7 bases agree with TRBD1. Germline assignment: CDR1 LGHNA and CDR2 YNFKEQ. The CDR3 contains 16 residues. After removal of 0 bases from V and 4 bases from J, the junction contained 5 bases not matched to a gene. The DNA of the CDR3 is TGTGCCAGCAGCCAAGATGAGGGGGCGGCCACCGGGGAGCTGTTTTTT. Translating gives CASSQDEGAATGELFF.